The 25 T cell receptor beta chains presented below share a single source sample, sequenced in a study of beta chain features in type 1 diabetes. Every isolated RNA sample was fully reverse transcribed, so sequencing captured expressed TCRB transcripts. Assay: immunoSEQ multiplex PCR; the TCRdb copy retains only in-frame clones and omits some. The repertoire holds around 240,000 clones, 9.6% seen once, with under 0.045% in the top ten. The specimen was naive CD4+ T cells from blood. The source of these receptors is a woman under 30 in good health.

This clone was observed many times. The V and J genes are TRBV29-1 and TRBJ2-1; 10 bases are a match to TRBD2. Germline lookup yields CDR1 SQVTM and CDR2 ANQGSEA. After removal of 4 bases from V and 9 bases from J, the junction contained 6 bases not matched to a gene. This CDR3 contains 13 residues. The CDR3 nucleotides are TGCAGCGTTGCTAGCGGGAGTGCGGGTGAGCAGTTCTTC. This gives the protein CSVASGSAGEQFF.

This clone was seen a handful of times. V is TRBV19 and J is TRBJ2-7, with TRBD2 matching 7 bases. The germline CDR1 and CDR2 sequences are LNHDA and SQIVND (reference sequence). The CDR3 sequence is 16 residues long. With V trimmed by 5 bases and J by 3 bases, 13 bases remained unmatched. The CDR3 protein is CASSDPSGARVYEQYF. DNA for the CDR3: TGTGCCAGTAGTGACCCTAGCGGAGCCAGGGTCTACGAGCAGTACTTC.

The chain joins TRBV6-5 to TRBJ2-7; 7 nucleotides match TRBD2. Germline V lookup: CDR1 MNHEY, CDR2 SVGAGI. The junction had 9 bases not matched to a gene; V was cut back by 7 bases and J by 6 bases. This CDR3 comprises 13 residues. CDR3 DNA: TGTGCCAGCAAGGGAGGGGTTTTTGGCGAGCAGTACTTC. Translating gives CASKGGVFGEQYF.

The chain employs TRBV30 and TRBJ2-1; possible D gene TRBD2, 5 bases. This CDR3 comprises 12 residues. The V end was cut by 5 bases, the J end by 8 bases, with 13 bases between. From germline, CDR1 is GTSNPN and CDR2 SVGIG (reference sequence). The DNA for the CDR3 is TGTGCCTGGTCTACCGGGGTCCATGAGCAGTTCTTC. Translated, it gives CAWSTGVHEQFF.

The rearrangement joins TRBV10-3 to TRBJ1-5; unclear D gene. CDR1 and CDR2 from the germline V gene are ENHRY and SYGVKD. The CDR3 contains 17 residues. V lost 0 bases and J 0 bases, leaving 12 bases between the germline ends. CDR3 nucleotide sequence: TGTGCCATCAGTGAGTCGCTAGGGCGGGCTAGCAATCAGCCCCAGCATTTT. This codes for CAISESLGRASNQPQHF.

This clone has just a few counts. The V call is TRBV7-8, the J call TRBJ1-4; D is unclear. Trimming left V 5 bases short and J 0 bases short, with 16 bases between. Germline CDR1 is SGHVS and CDR2 is FQNEAQ. This CDR3 has 17 amino acids. CDR3 bases: TGTGCCAGCAGCCCAAGCCGAAGAGTTGCAACTAATGAAAAACTGTTTTTT. Its protein product is CASSPSRRVATNEKLFF.

This clone was seen a handful of times. This sequence joins TRBV9 and TRBJ2-7; maybe TRBD2 (5 bases). Deletions cut 0 bases from V and 0 bases from J, with 13 bases between. The germline gives CDR1 SGDLS, CDR2 YYNGEE. The CDR3 sequence is 16 residues long. As DNA, the CDR3 is TGTGCCAGCAGCGTAGGGGCTAGCACATACTCCTACGAGCAGTACTTC. Its protein product is CASSVGASTYSYEQYF.

The rearrangement joins TRBV27 to TRBJ2-1; the match to TRBD2 covers 9 bases. Germline trimming cut 11 bases from V and 5 bases from J; bases unmatched to any gene: 7. This CDR3 spans 13 amino acids. The V gene's germline CDR1 is MNHEY and CDR2 SMNVEV (reference sequence). The CDR3: CAAKGLANNEQFF. The CDR3 DNA is TGTGCCGCGAAGGGACTAGCTAACAATGAGCAGTTCTTC.

This clone was seen a few times. This rearrangement joins TRBV27 to TRBJ2-1; TRBD2 matches 14 bases. The CDR3 totals 17 residues. J lost 4 bases, V lost 5 bases, and 7 bases had no gene match. Germline V lookup: CDR1 MNHEY, CDR2 SMNVEV (reference sequence). The CDR3 DNA reads as TGTGCCAGCAGTATCCGACTAGCGGGGGGGTATTACAATGAGCAGTTCTTC. Translating it yields CASSIRLAGGYYNEQFF.

The rearrangement joins TRBV2 to TRBJ2-1; TRBD2 aligns across 13 bases. Germline V lookup: CDR1 SNHLY, CDR2 FYNNEI. The V segment lost 5 bases and the J segment 9 bases; nucleotides outside the gene matches: 1. The CDR3 runs to 13 residues. This CDR3 is CASSTSGRGEQFF. Written as DNA, the CDR3 is TGTGCCAGCAGTACTAGCGGGAGGGGTGAGCAGTTCTTC.

This clone was recorded a few times. The rearrangement joins TRBV30 to TRBJ1-1, with a possible D match to TRBD1 (6 bases). V dropped 3 bases and J dropped 0 bases, with 17 bases sitting between them. The CDR3 contains 16 residues. Looked up from germline, CDR1 is GTSNPN and CDR2 is SVGIG (reference sequence). CDR3 amino acids: CAWRFLGQKMNTEAFF. The CDR3 bases are TGTGCCTGGAGATTCCTCGGACAGAAAATGAACACTGAAGCTTTCTTT.

This clone was observed a few times. The chain joins TRBV30 to TRBJ2-1, with D perhaps TRBD2 (6 bases). V shed 0 bases and J shed 5 bases, with 14 bases lying between them. This CDR3 contains 15 residues. The germline V gene has CDR1 GTSNPN and CDR2 SVGIG (reference sequence). The CDR3: CAWSVRGRGDNEQFF. As DNA, the CDR3 is TGTGCCTGGAGTGTACGGGGGAGAGGGGACAATGAGCAGTTCTTC.

The chain carries TRBV14 and TRBJ2-6; TRBD1 agrees at 7 bases. V shed 6 bases, J shed 5 bases, and the junction held 7 bases outside the gene matches. Germline-derived CDR1 and CDR2 are SGHDN and FVKESK. There are 15 residues in the CDR3. The CDR3 DNA follows: TGTGCCAGCAGACAAACAGGGGCTAGGGCCAACGTCCTGACTTTC. Protein product: CASRQTGARANVLTF. Using reference TRBV14 and TRBJ2-6 for the parts outside the CDR3, the full variable domain is EAGVTQFPSHSVIEKGQTVTLRCDPISGHDNLYWYRRVMGKEIKFLLHFVKESKQDESGMPNNRFLAERTGGTYSTLKVQPAELEDSGVYFCASRQTGARANVLTFGAGSRLTVL.

This clone has just a few counts. This chain links TRBV30 with TRBJ2-2; 10 bases are shared with TRBD1. The germline V gene has CDR1 GTSNPN and CDR2 SVGIG (reference sequence). Trimming cost V 3 bases and J 5 bases; bases outside gene matches: 0. The CDR3 covers 13 residues. The DNA for the CDR3 is TGTGCCTGGAGGGACAGGGGGACCGGGGAGCTGTTTTTT. Its protein is CAWRDRGTGELFF. Full variable domain (remainder filled in from reference TRBV30 and TRBJ2-2): SQTIHQWPATLVQPVGSPLSLECTVEGTSNPNLYWYRQAAGRGLQLLFYSVGIGQISSEVPQNLSASRPQDRQFILSSKKLLLSDSGFYLCAWRDRGTGELFFGEGSRLTVL.

This clone turned up a few times. The chain uses TRBV6-5 and TRBJ2-7; D is possibly TRBD2 (5 bases). Germline-derived CDR1 and CDR2 are MNHEY and SVGAGI. The CDR3 consists of 14 residues. The V gene lost 5 bases and the J gene lost 7 bases, with 18 bases spanning the gap. CDR3 in amino acids: CASSRSATTGEQYF. The CDR3 DNA follows: TGTGCCAGCAGTAGGTCCGCGACTACTGGTGAGCAGTACTTC.

This clone was seen a handful of times. V and J are TRBV6-1 and TRBJ1-5, with 12 bases aligning to TRBD1. The CDR3 spans 14 residues. Losses at the gene ends were 6 bases for V and 8 bases for J; bases not matched to a gene: 5. CDR1 and CDR2 (germline): MNHNS, SASEGT. The CDR3 protein is CASRGTGGKEPQHF. The CDR3 nucleotides read TGTGCCAGCAGAGGGACAGGGGGCAAGGAGCCCCAGCATTTT.

The chain carries TRBV7-2 and TRBJ2-2, with D possibly being TRBD2 (6 bases). Germline CDR1 is SGHTA and CDR2 is FQGNSA. Trimming took 4 bases from V and 4 from J, leaving 13 bases between them. The CDR3 extends over 15 amino acids. CDR3 sequence (DNA): TGTGCCAGCAGCTCCACGGGACTGAGCACCGGGGAGCTGTTTTTT. It yields the protein CASSSTGLSTGELFF.

This rearrangement joins TRBV9 to TRBJ2-5; 14 bases line up with TRBD2. The CDR3 runs 16 residues. CDR1 and CDR2 (germline): SGDLS, YYNGEE. V shed 4 bases and J 5 bases; nucleotides not matched to a gene: 7. CDR3 protein: CASSISGTSGSETQYF. CDR3 in DNA: TGTGCCAGCAGCATATCCGGGACTAGCGGGAGTGAGACCCAGTACTTC.

V and J are TRBV28 and TRBJ2-1; 8 bases are a match to TRBD2. Trimming took 7 bases from V and 7 from J; bases not matched to a gene: 9. The CDR3 is 14 residues long. Germline CDR1 is MDHEN and CDR2 is SYDVKM. The CDR3 DNA sequence: TGTGCCAGCAAGGAGCGGGAGCTGGCAAATGAGCAGTTCTTC. Protein product: CASKERELANEQFF.

This clone was seen a few times. The chain employs TRBV5-5 and TRBJ1-1, with D unclear. This CDR3 spans 15 amino acids. The V gene lost 4 bases and the J gene lost 1 base, with 14 bases spanning the gap. Germline V gene sequence: CDR1 SGHKS, CDR2 YYEKEE (reference sequence). In nucleotides, the CDR3 is TGTGCCAGCAGCAGAAGGTATCAGGAGAACACTGAAGCTTTCTTT. The encoded protein is CASSRRYQENTEAFF.

This clone was seen only a few times. The V call is TRBV5-1, the J call TRBJ2-7, with D possibly TRBD1 on 6 matching bases. The length of the CDR3 is 14 residues. CDR1 is SGHRS, CDR2 YFSETQ, per germline. The V end was cut by 4 bases, the J end by 0 bases, with 11 bases between. CDR3 nucleotides: TGCGCCAGCAGCCAAGTGGACAGCTCCTACGAGCAGTACTTC. Translating gives CASSQVDSSYEQYF.

The chain carries TRBV5-1 and TRBJ2-5; 11 bases align to TRBD1. The CDR3 length is 15 residues. The V gene's germline CDR1 is SGHRS and CDR2 YFSETQ. V lost 3 bases, J lost 2 bases, and 3 bases stayed unmatched. The CDR3 DNA follows: TGCGCCAGCAGCTCGGGACAGGGGGAACAAGAGACCCAGTACTTC. The encoded protein is CASSSGQGEQETQYF.

The V and J genes are TRBV25-1 and TRBJ1-6; D is perhaps TRBD1 (5 bases). Germline lookup yields CDR1 MGHDK and CDR2 SYGVNS. Trimming left V 3 bases short and J 7 bases short, with 13 bases between. This CDR3 contains 15 residues. DNA of the CDR3: TGTGCCAGCAGTGACCGAACAGGCCCCAATTCACCCCTCCACTTT. It codes for CASSDRTGPNSPLHF.

The rearrangement uses TRBV7-9 and TRBJ2-5, with 8 nucleotides matching TRBD2. The CDR3 is made up of 15 amino acids. V was pared by 4 bases and J by 1 base, with 5 bases of the junction left unmatched. Germline loops: CDR1 SEHNR, CDR2 FQNEAQ (reference sequence). The DNA for the CDR3 is TGTGCCAGCAGCTCATCCGGGACTAGCCAAGAGACCCAGTACTTC. Translated, it gives CASSSSGTSQETQYF.

This clone was picked up a small number of times. J is TRBJ1-2 and V is TRBV5-1; 11 nucleotides agree with TRBD1. V dropped 3 bases and J dropped 4; count of bases not matched to a gene: 8. Germline values: CDR1 SGHRS, CDR2 YFSETQ. CDR3 length equals 16 residues. In DNA form, the CDR3 reads TGCGCCAGCAGCTCCCTGCCCGGGACAGGGGGCTATGGCTACACCTTC. Its protein product is CASSSLPGTGGYGYTF.